The rows below give T cell receptor beta chains drawn from one sample of a study of Ad26.COV2.S vaccination and SARS-CoV-2 variants. Libraries were prepared by immunoSEQ multiplex PCR; TCRdb keeps only in-frame clonotypes and omits some of them. The sample shows approximately 410,000 clones, around 93% of them seen only once. Source: peripheral blood, taken in a trial of Ad26.COV2.S vaccine versus placebo. All receptors derive from a person aged 18-65 years who received the Ad26.COV2.S COVID-19 vaccine or a placebo. Both conserved end residues are part of each CDR3. The order of the fields is V gene, D gene, J gene, clone size, CDR3 protein, CDR3 DNA. D genes are given only for firm matches. Clone size is not always given. Where it is, it says once, few, many or a class for expanded clones.

V: TRBV11-3; D: .; J: TRBJ2-3; size: .; CDR3: CASSLEVTDTQYF; DNA: TGTGCCAGCAGCTTAGAAGTGACAGATACGCAGTATTTT
V: TRBV6-5; D: .; J: TRBJ1-5; size: few; CDR3: CASSPSSIYQPQHF; DNA: TGTGCCAGCAGTCCGAGTAGCATTTATCAGCCCCAGCATTTT
V: TRBV27; D: TRBD2; J: TRBJ2-2; size: .; CDR3: CASTPWGGTGELFF; DNA: TGTGCCAGCACCCCTTGGGGGGGTACCGGGGAGCTGTTTTTT
V: TRBV9; D: TRBD2; J: TRBJ2-3; size: once; CDR3: CASSGGGLAGDGTQYF; DNA: TGTGCCAGCAGCGGAGGAGGACTAGCGGGGGATGGTACGCAGTATTTT
V: TRBV2; D: .; J: TRBJ2-3; size: .; CDR3: CASNPTPTDTQYF; DNA: TGTGCCAGCAATCCAACCCCCACAGATACGCAGTATTTT
V: TRBV28; D: .; J: TRBJ1-5; size: .; CDR3: CASRTASNQPQHF; DNA: TGTGCCAGCAGGACAGCTAGCAATCAGCCCCAGCATTTT
V: TRBV27; D: TRBD2; J: TRBJ2-1; size: .; CDR3: CASSLTGGGLEQFF; DNA: TGTGCCAGCAGTTTAACGGGGGGGGGCCTTGAGCAGTTCTTC
V: TRBV2; D: .; J: TRBJ1-2; size: .; CDR3: CASTEETTNYGYTF; DNA: TGTGCCAGCACAGAAGAAACTACTAACTATGGCTACACCTTC
V: TRBV7-2; D: TRBD2; J: TRBJ2-1; size: .; CDR3: CASSLEKRGVYNEQFF; DNA: TGTGCCAGCAGCTTAGAGAAGCGGGGGGTCTACAATGAGCAGTTCTTC
V: TRBV7-6; D: TRBD1; J: TRBJ2-2; size: .; CDR3: CASSWTGPFGGELFF; DNA: TGTGCCAGCAGCTGGACAGGTCCCTTTGGCGGGGAGCTGTTTTTT
V: TRBV5-6; D: .; J: TRBJ2-7; size: .; CDR3: CASSLAGPSYEQYF; DNA: TGTGCCAGCAGCTTGGCAGGACCCTCCTACGAGCAGTACTTC
V: TRBV4-3; D: .; J: TRBJ1-4; size: once; CDR3: CASSQEWSGSEKLFF; DNA: TGCGCCAGCAGCCAAGAATGGTCAGGGTCTGAAAAACTGTTTTTT
V: TRBV7-8; D: .; J: TRBJ2-3; size: .; CDR3: CASSRRDGRTDTQYF; DNA: TGTGCCAGCAGCCGCAGGGACGGTCGCACAGATACGCAGTATTTT
V: TRBV28; D: .; J: TRBJ1-4; size: .; CDR3: CASSGFGANEKLFF; DNA: TGTGCCAGCAGTGGCTTTGGGGCTAATGAAAAACTGTTTTTT
V: TRBV11-2; D: .; J: TRBJ2-1; size: .; CDR3: CASSPYNEQFF; DNA: TGTGCCAGCAGCCCGTACAATGAGCAGTTCTTC
V: TRBV7-7; D: .; J: TRBJ2-1; size: .; CDR3: CARTRTLNEQFF; DNA: TGTGCCAGAACAAGGACCCTTAATGAGCAGTTCTTC
V: TRBV4-3; D: .; J: TRBJ2-1; size: .; CDR3: CASSQPSRTTYNEQFF; DNA: TGCGCCAGCAGCCAACCCTCAAGGACGACCTACAATGAGCAGTTCTTC
V: TRBV5-5; D: .; J: TRBJ1-1; size: .; CDR3: CASVNRKNTEAFF; DNA: TGTGCCAGCGTTAACAGAAAGAACACTGAAGCTTTCTTT
V: TRBV5-6; D: .; J: TRBJ2-3; size: .; CDR3: CASSRGDTQYF; DNA: TGTGCCAGCAGCCGGGGGGATACGCAGTATTTT
V: TRBV15; D: TRBD1; J: TRBJ2-2; size: .; CDR3: CATSRERGTGETGELFF; DNA: TGTGCCACCAGCAGAGAACGGGGGACAGGGGAGACCGGGGAGCTGTTTTTT
V: TRBV12-3/TRBV12-4; D: .; J: TRBJ2-7; size: once; CDR3: CASTDSPYEQYF; DNA: TGTGCCAGCACGGACAGCCCCTACGAGCAGTACTTC
V: TRBV7-2; D: TRBD2; J: TRBJ2-3; size: .; CDR3: CASSLGGGITDTQYF; DNA: TGTGCCAGCAGCTTAGGCGGGGGTATCACAGATACGCAGTATTTT
V: TRBV27; D: TRBD1; J: TRBJ1-4; size: .; CDR3: CASSPRQGANEKLFF; DNA: TGTGCCAGCAGTCCCCGGCAGGGGGCTAATGAAAAACTGTTTTTT
V: TRBV29-1; D: .; J: TRBJ2-1; size: .; CDR3: CSSWTSNEQFF; DNA: TGCAGCTCCTGGACTTCCAATGAGCAGTTCTTC
V: TRBV19; D: .; J: TRBJ1-2; size: few; CDR3: CASSITAGIYYGYTF; DNA: TGTGCCAGTAGTATTACGGCAGGGATTTACTATGGCTACACCTTC
V: TRBV3-1/TRBV3-2; D: .; J: TRBJ1-5; size: .; CDR3: CASSPPGRNQPQHF; DNA: TGTGCCAGCAGCCCCCCTGGGAGAAATCAGCCCCAGCATTTT
V: TRBV5-1; D: .; J: TRBJ2-2; size: .; CDR3: CASSPATGNTGELFF; DNA: TGCGCCAGCAGCCCAGCGACAGGCAACACCGGGGAGCTGTTTTTT
V: TRBV15; D: .; J: TRBJ2-7; size: .; CDR3: CATSLTSVREQYF; DNA: TGTGCCACCAGCTTAACTAGTGTGCGCGAGCAGTACTTC
V: TRBV10-3; D: .; J: TRBJ2-7; size: .; CDR3: CAIRIGDVSSYEQYF; DNA: TGTGCCATCAGGATCGGGGATGTGAGCTCCTACGAGCAGTACTTC
V: TRBV18; D: .; J: TRBJ2-1; size: .; CDR3: CASSQGVEQFF; DNA: TGTGCCAGCTCGCAGGGAGTTGAGCAGTTCTTC
V: TRBV4-1; D: .; J: TRBJ2-7; size: .; CDR3: CASSQDLGMGAYEQYF; DNA: TGCGCCAGCAGCCAAGATTTAGGGATGGGCGCCTACGAGCAGTACTTC
V: TRBV5-1; D: TRBD1; J: TRBJ2-1; size: .; CDR3: CASSPQGGTGANEQFF; DNA: TGCGCCAGCAGCCCACAGGGAGGGACAGGGGCCAATGAGCAGTTCTTC
V: TRBV6-5; D: TRBD2; J: TRBJ2-1; size: .; CDR3: CASSYPSGGGHNEQFF; DNA: TGTGCCAGCAGTTACCCTAGCGGGGGGGGACACAATGAGCAGTTCTTC
V: TRBV2; D: TRBD1; J: TRBJ2-7; size: .; CDR3: CASTGQGSSYEQYF; DNA: TGTGCCAGCACGGGACAGGGATCGTCCTACGAGCAGTACTTC
V: TRBV4-3; D: .; J: TRBJ2-5; size: .; CDR3: CASSQNWIGETQYF; DNA: TGCGCCAGCAGCCAAAATTGGATCGGGGAGACCCAGTACTTC
V: TRBV6-6; D: .; J: TRBJ2-4; size: .; CDR3: CASSYRKSIHIQYF; DNA: TGTGCCAGCAGTTACAGAAAGTCAATACACATTCAGTACTTC
V: TRBV7-9; D: .; J: TRBJ2-5; size: .; CDR3: CASSLGGGLGTQYF; DNA: TGTGCCAGCAGCTTGGGAGGGGGCCTCGGAACCCAGTACTTC
V: TRBV28; D: TRBD2; J: TRBJ2-1; size: .; CDR3: CASSPGTSGYNEQFF; DNA: TGTGCCAGCAGTCCCGGGACTAGCGGATACAATGAGCAGTTCTTC
V: TRBV24-1; D: TRBD1; J: TRBJ2-3; size: .; CDR3: CATSEPGQLTDTQYF; DNA: TGTGCCACCAGTGAACCGGGACAGCTCACAGATACGCAGTATTTT
V: TRBV7-9; D: .; J: TRBJ2-7; size: .; CDR3: CASSLSDYEQYF; DNA: TGTGCCAGCAGCTTGTCAGACTACGAGCAGTACTTC
V: TRBV11-2; D: TRBD2; J: TRBJ2-4; size: .; CDR3: CASSTRTSGGARYF; DNA: TGTGCCAGCAGCACAAGGACTAGCGGGGGGGCCCGGTACTTC
V: TRBV6-5; D: TRBD1; J: TRBJ1-1; size: .; CDR3: CASSRDRGGTEAFF; DNA: TGTGCCAGCAGTAGGGACAGGGGTGGCACTGAAGCTTTCTTT
V: TRBV18; D: .; J: TRBJ2-5; size: .; CDR3: CASSPPGKSGETQYF; DNA: TGTGCCAGCTCACCCCCCGGAAAGTCTGGAGAGACCCAGTACTTC
V: TRBV6-2/TRBV6-3; D: .; J: TRBJ1-1; size: .; CDR3: CASSYSTYQFGGVTEAFF; DNA: TGTGCCAGCAGTTACTCGACCTACCAATTTGGGGGCGTCACTGAAGCTTTCTTT
V: TRBV7-2; D: .; J: TRBJ1-6; size: .; CDR3: CASSQRAPSPLHF; DNA: TGTGCCAGCAGCCAACGCGCCCCGAGCCCCCTCCACTTT
V: TRBV19; D: .; J: TRBJ1-1; size: .; CDR3: CASLPENTEAFF; DNA: TGTGCCAGTTTGCCTGAGAACACTGAAGCTTTCTTT
V: TRBV5-1; D: .; J: TRBJ1-6; size: .; CDR3: CASSLEQGQNSPLHF; DNA: TGCGCCAGCAGCTTGGAGCAGGGGCAGAATTCACCCCTCCACTTT
V: TRBV29-1; D: .; J: TRBJ1-2; size: .; CDR3: CSVHSRGEWSKVDGYTF; DNA: TGCAGCGTCCATTCGCGGGGGGAGTGGAGCAAGGTAGATGGCTACACCTTC
V: TRBV10-2; D: .; J: TRBJ1-6; size: .; CDR3: CASSWEGNYNSPLHF; DNA: TGCGCCAGCAGTTGGGAGGGGAACTATAATTCACCCCTCCACTTT
V: TRBV9; D: .; J: TRBJ1-1; size: .; CDR3: CASSALEGRYTEAFF; DNA: TGTGCCAGCAGCGCCCTCGAAGGGAGGTACACTGAAGCTTTCTTT
V: TRBV30; D: .; J: TRBJ1-2; size: .; CDR3: CAWSVFGDGYTF; DNA: TGTGCCTGGAGTGTATTTGGAGATGGCTACACCTTC
V: TRBV6-1; D: .; J: TRBJ2-4; size: .; CDR3: CASSDQLAKNIQYF; DNA: TGTGCCAGCAGTGACCAGCTAGCCAAAAACATTCAGTACTTC
V: TRBV4-3; D: TRBD1; J: TRBJ1-3; size: .; CDR3: CASSQEVSRGSSRDTIYF; DNA: TGCGCCAGCAGCCAAGAAGTTTCCAGGGGGAGTTCTCGGGACACCATATATTTT
V: TRBV30; D: .; J: TRBJ1-2; size: .; CDR3: CAWSGGSLLSYGYTF; DNA: TGTGCCTGGAGTGGGGGAAGCTTGCTCTCCTATGGCTACACCTTC
V: TRBV4-1; D: .; J: TRBJ2-1; size: .; CDR3: CASSPGRYNEQFF; DNA: TGCGCCAGCAGCCCGGGACGGTACAATGAGCAGTTCTTC